This T cell receptor (beta chain) was recovered during a study of blood T cell repertoires in COVID-19. Profiled with immunoSEQ multiplex PCR; TCRdb holds only in-frame clones, not every one. The sample contains some 60,000 clones, around 92% of which appear only once. Trimming removed 10 bases from V and 5 bases from J; junction bases left unmatched: 22. The length of the CDR3 is 17 residues. Germline V CDR1 and CDR2: MDHEN, SYDVKM. The chain links TRBV28 to TRBJ2-5; 7 bases fit TRBD2. Specimen: peripheral blood. The sequence was collected from a man aged 60 to 69 with acute or convalescent COVID-19. The CDR3: CATSSRGLAEAGETQYF. Written as DNA, the CDR3 is TGTGCCACCTCATCTCGGGGCCTAGCGGAGGCAGGGGAGACCCAGTACTTC.